Here is one T cell receptor (beta chain) with its context. CDR1 and CDR2 (germline): MNHEY, SVGAGI. V lost 6 bases to trimming and J lost 10 bases; unmatched junction nucleotides: 9. CDR3 size: 15 residues. Profiled with immunoSEQ multiplex PCR; TCRdb holds only in-frame clones, not every one. The profile shows about 88,000 clones, 80% to 90% of them singletons. This entry is derived from a study of blood T cell repertoires in COVID-19. The receptor was isolated from a man aged 80 or over with acute or convalescent COVID-19. Material for sequencing was peripheral blood. The chain carries TRBV6-5 and TRBJ1-6, with TRBD1 matching 10 bases. Here the CDR3 DNA reads TGTGCCAGCAGGGTGGGACAGGGGAGGTTCTCACCCCTCCACTTT. Protein sequence: CASRVGQGRFSPLHF.